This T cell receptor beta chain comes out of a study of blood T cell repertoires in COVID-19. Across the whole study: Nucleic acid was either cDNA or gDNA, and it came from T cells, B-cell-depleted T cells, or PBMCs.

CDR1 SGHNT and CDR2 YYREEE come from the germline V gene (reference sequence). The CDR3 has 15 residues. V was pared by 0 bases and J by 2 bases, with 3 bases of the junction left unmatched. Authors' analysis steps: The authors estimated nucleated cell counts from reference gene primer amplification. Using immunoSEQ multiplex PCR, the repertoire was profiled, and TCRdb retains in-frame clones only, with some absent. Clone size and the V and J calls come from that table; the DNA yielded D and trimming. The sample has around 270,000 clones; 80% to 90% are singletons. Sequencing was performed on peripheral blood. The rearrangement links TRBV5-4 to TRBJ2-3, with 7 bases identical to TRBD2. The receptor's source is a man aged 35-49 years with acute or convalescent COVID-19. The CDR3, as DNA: TGTGCCAGCAGCTTGGGGACTAGGGCCACAGATACGCAGTATTTT. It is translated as CASSLGTRATDTQYF.